The rows below give T cell receptor beta chains drawn from one sample of a study of blood T cells in healthy people across ages. TCRdb processed the 5' RACE reads anew with MiXCR; each CDR3 protein has one entry. This table holds 1.2 million to 1.5 million distinct CDR3 sequences, 35% to 45% found once. Sequencing was carried out using blood. Every receptor here comes from a young woman in good health. CDR3s include the opening cysteine and the closing phenylalanine or tryptophan. D genes are given only for firm matches. Clone size is not always given. Where it is, it says once, few, many or a class for expanded clones.

V: TRBV6-2/TRBV6-3; J: TRBJ2-1; D: -; size: -; DNA: TGTGCCAGCAGTCCTCAGTTGGGTGAGCAGTTCTTC; CDR3: CASSPQLGEQFF
V: TRBV20-1; J: TRBJ2-1; D: -; size: many; DNA: TGCAGTGCCACCTCCAATGAGCAGTTCTTC; CDR3: CSATSNEQFF
V: TRBV27; J: TRBJ1-5; D: -; size: -; DNA: TGTGCCAGCGGCGCACATAGCAATCAGCCCCAGCATTTT; CDR3: CASGAHSNQPQHF
V: TRBV9; J: TRBJ1-4; D: -; size: -; DNA: TGTGCCAGCAGCGCTTCGGGAGGGACAAAAGAAAAACTGTTTTTT; CDR3: CASSASGGTKEKLFF
V: TRBV6-5; J: TRBJ2-1; D: -; size: -; DNA: TGTGCCAGCAGTTACTCCTTTGTCCCACCATACAATGAGCAGTTCTTC; CDR3: CASSYSFVPPYNEQFF
V: TRBV5-1; J: TRBJ2-1; D: -; size: few; DNA: TGCGCCAGCAGCTTGGCGGGTCGGACCTCCTACAATGAGCAGTTCTTC; CDR3: CASSLAGRTSYNEQFF
V: TRBV2; J: TRBJ2-1; D: -; size: few; DNA: TGTGCCAGCAGTGGTATCGATGAGCAGTTCTTC; CDR3: CASSGIDEQFF
V: TRBV7-9; J: TRBJ2-1; D: -; size: -; DNA: TGTGCCAGCAGCTTCCGGGGGTGCTTAAACAATGAGCAGTTCTTC; CDR3: CASSFRGCLNNEQFF
V: TRBV28; J: TRBJ2-7; D: -; size: -; DNA: TGTGCCAGCAGAGGCTTAGGGCAATCCTACGAGCAGTACTTC; CDR3: CASRGLGQSYEQYF
V: TRBV29-1; J: TRBJ1-2; D: TRBD1; size: -; DNA: TGCAGCGTTAGGACAGGGGGCAACTATGGCTACACCTTC; CDR3: CSVRTGGNYGYTF
V: TRBV4-1; J: TRBJ1-2; D: -; size: -; DNA: TGCACCAGCAGCCAAGATTCCAAGGCAGGGGAGGGCTACACCTTC; CDR3: CTSSQDSKAGEGYTF
V: TRBV28; J: TRBJ2-7; D: TRBD1; size: -; DNA: TGTGCCAGCAGTCTTGTGACAGGGGGCGCGGGGGAGCAGTACTTC; CDR3: CASSLVTGGAGEQYF
V: TRBV7-2; J: TRBJ2-1; D: -; size: -; DNA: TGTGCCAGCAGCTTAGGAGGGCGGCTAACTAAGTGGGATGAGCAGTTCTTC; CDR3: CASSLGGRLTKWDEQFF
V: TRBV18; J: TRBJ1-1; D: -; size: -; DNA: TGTGCCAGCTCACCAGCATCGGGAAGCAGCATCACTGAAGCTTTCTTT; CDR3: CASSPASGSSITEAFF
V: TRBV12-3/TRBV12-4; J: TRBJ1-2; D: -; size: -; DNA: TGTGCCAGCAGTTTGCGACACCTGGCTGGCGACTACACCTTC; CDR3: CASSLRHLAGDYTF
V: TRBV20-1; J: TRBJ2-5; D: TRBD1; size: -; DNA: TGCAGTGCTAGAGACCTACAGGGGTCCCAAGAGACCCAGTACTTC; CDR3: CSARDLQGSQETQYF
V: TRBV12-3/TRBV12-4; J: TRBJ2-1; D: TRBD2; size: few; DNA: TGTGCCAGCAGTCGGGAGGGTAGCGGGACCAATGAGCAGTTCTTC; CDR3: CASSREGSGTNEQFF
V: TRBV2; J: TRBJ2-4; D: -; size: -; DNA: TGTGCCAGCATGAAAGAGGCGGGAATAGCCAAAAACATTCAGTACTTC; CDR3: CASMKEAGIAKNIQYF
V: TRBV6-5; J: TRBJ2-3; D: -; size: -; DNA: TGTGCCAGCAGCCCTATAGCCGTCGACGGCACAGATACGCAGTATTTT; CDR3: CASSPIAVDGTDTQYF
V: TRBV2; J: TRBJ2-3; D: TRBD2; size: few; DNA: TGTGCCAGCACCCCCTTTGGACTAGCGGGAGCCGGAAACACAGATACGCAGTATTTT; CDR3: CASTPFGLAGAGNTDTQYF
V: TRBV29-1; J: TRBJ1-2; D: -; size: once; DNA: TGCAGCGTCGATGTCTTAGGGGGCTATGGCTACACCTTC; CDR3: CSVDVLGGYGYTF
V: TRBV5-1; J: TRBJ2-1; D: TRBD2; size: -; DNA: TGCGCCAGCAACTTGGAGGCGGGAGGGTATAGCAATGAGCAGTTCTTC; CDR3: CASNLEAGGYSNEQFF
V: TRBV6-6; J: TRBJ2-1; D: TRBD2; size: -; DNA: TGTGCCAGCAGGCTAGCGGGGGGTATGGTTGATGAGCAGTTCTTC; CDR3: CASRLAGGMVDEQFF
V: TRBV2; J: TRBJ2-1; D: TRBD2; size: once; DNA: TGTGCCAGCAGCGGGGGGAGGGGGCAGTTCTTC; CDR3: CASSGGRGQFF
V: TRBV24-1; J: TRBJ1-2; D: -; size: -; DNA: TGTGCCACCAGTGACCCGGGACTTGTCTATGGCTACACCTTC; CDR3: CATSDPGLVYGYTF
V: TRBV18; J: TRBJ2-5; D: -; size: few; DNA: TGTGCCAGCTCACCACCGCCAGGGACGCAAGAGACCCAGTACTTC; CDR3: CASSPPPGTQETQYF
V: TRBV20-1; J: TRBJ2-4; D: -; size: -; DNA: TGCAGTGCTAGAGATCGTCAGCCCAAGGCCAAAAACATTCAGTACTTC; CDR3: CSARDRQPKAKNIQYF
V: TRBV6-5; J: TRBJ1-2; D: -; size: -; DNA: TGTGCCAGCAGTACCACCGGGACGGCTAACTATGGCTACACCTTC; CDR3: CASSTTGTANYGYTF
V: TRBV5-1; J: TRBJ2-3; D: -; size: -; DNA: TGCGCCAGCAGCTTGGAGAGCCTAGCTGGGGGAGATACGCAGTATTTT; CDR3: CASSLESLAGGDTQYF
V: TRBV5-6; J: TRBJ2-1; D: TRBD2; size: few; DNA: TGTGCCAGCAGCTTAAGATCGGGGCTAGCGGGGGGCGTTGAGCAGTTCTTC; CDR3: CASSLRSGLAGGVEQFF
V: TRBV3-1; J: TRBJ1-5; D: -; size: -; DNA: TGTGCCAGCAGCCAGGCCTCCAATCAGCCTCAGCATTTT; CDR3: CASSQASNQPQHF
V: TRBV20-1; J: TRBJ1-5; D: TRBD1; size: -; DNA: TGCAGTGCTAGAGCAAGAGGACAGGGTTTTCGACAGCCCCAGCATTTT; CDR3: CSARARGQGFRQPQHF
V: TRBV11-2; J: TRBJ1-1; D: -; size: -; DNA: TGTGCCAGCAGCTTAGCTACCTACACTGAAGCTTTCTTT; CDR3: CASSLATYTEAFF
V: TRBV10-3; J: TRBJ1-4; D: -; size: -; DNA: TGTGCCATCAGTGCGCAGAGTGAAAAACTGTTTTTT; CDR3: CAISAQSEKLFF
V: TRBV11-2; J: TRBJ2-6; D: -; size: -; DNA: TGTGCCAGCAGCGTTCTGGGCAGATCCGCTGGGGCCAACGTCCTGACTTTC; CDR3: CASSVLGRSAGANVLTF
V: TRBV28; J: TRBJ1-5; D: -; size: -; DNA: TGTGCCAGCAACCCGGGAGATAGCAATCAGCCCCAGCATTTT; CDR3: CASNPGDSNQPQHF